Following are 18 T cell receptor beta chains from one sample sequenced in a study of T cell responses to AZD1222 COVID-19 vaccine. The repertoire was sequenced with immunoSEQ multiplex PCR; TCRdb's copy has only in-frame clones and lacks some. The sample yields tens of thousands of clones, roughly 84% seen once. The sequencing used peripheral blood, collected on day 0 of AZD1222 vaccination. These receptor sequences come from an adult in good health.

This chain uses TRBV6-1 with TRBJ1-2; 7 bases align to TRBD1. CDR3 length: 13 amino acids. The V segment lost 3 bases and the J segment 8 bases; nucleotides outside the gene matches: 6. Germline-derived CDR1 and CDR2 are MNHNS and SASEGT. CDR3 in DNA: TGTGCCAGCAGTGACACAGGGGTACGGGGCTACACCTTC. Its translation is CASSDTGVRGYTF.

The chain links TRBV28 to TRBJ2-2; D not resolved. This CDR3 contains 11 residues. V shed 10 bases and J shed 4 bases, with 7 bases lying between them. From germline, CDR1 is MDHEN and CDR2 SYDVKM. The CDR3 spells CATISTGELFF. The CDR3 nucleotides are TGTGCCACCATTTCCACCGGGGAGCTGTTTTTT.

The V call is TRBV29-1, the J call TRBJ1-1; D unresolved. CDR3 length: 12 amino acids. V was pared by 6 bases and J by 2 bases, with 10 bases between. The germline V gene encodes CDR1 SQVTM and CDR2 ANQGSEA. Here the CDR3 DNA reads TGCAGCGTCTACAGCGGAAACACTGAAGCTTTCTTT. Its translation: CSVYSGNTEAFF.

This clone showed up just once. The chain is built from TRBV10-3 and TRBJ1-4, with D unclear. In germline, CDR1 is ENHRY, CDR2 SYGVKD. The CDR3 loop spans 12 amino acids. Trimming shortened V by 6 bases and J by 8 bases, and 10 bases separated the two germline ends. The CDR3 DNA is TGTGCCATCAGCTATACTCGGGAAAAACTGTTTTTT. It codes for CAISYTREKLFF.

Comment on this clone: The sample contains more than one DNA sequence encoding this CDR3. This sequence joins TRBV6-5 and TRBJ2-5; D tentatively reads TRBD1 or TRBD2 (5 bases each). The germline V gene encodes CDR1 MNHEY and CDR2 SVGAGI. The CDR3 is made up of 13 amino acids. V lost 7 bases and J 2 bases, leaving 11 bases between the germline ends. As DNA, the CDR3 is TGTGCCAGCACCCGGGACCTACAAGAGACCCAGTACTTC. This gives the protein CASTRDLQETQYF.

This CDR3 is CASTYERGRTTDTQYF. The CDR3 DNA sequence: TGTGCCAGCACTTACGAAAGGGGGCGTACCACAGATACGCAGTATTTT. The chain has TRBV13 and TRBJ2-3, with 7 nucleotides matching TRBD1. This CDR3 comprises 16 residues. The germline V gene has CDR1 PRHDT and CDR2 FYEKMQ (reference sequence). Trimming took 7 bases from V and 2 from J; bases not matched to a gene: 12.

The CDR3 sequence: CASSPAGTGVYGYTF. For the CDR3, the DNA is TGTGCCAGCAGTCCCGCTGGGACGGGAGTCTATGGCTACACCTTC. The gene calls are TRBV6-2 or TRBV6-3 and TRBJ1-2; tentative D call: TRBD1 (5 bases). Trimming pared 5 bases from V and 4 bases from J, leaving 17 bases between. Per the germline V gene, CDR1 is MNHEY and CDR2 is SVGEGT. The CDR3 runs to 15 residues.

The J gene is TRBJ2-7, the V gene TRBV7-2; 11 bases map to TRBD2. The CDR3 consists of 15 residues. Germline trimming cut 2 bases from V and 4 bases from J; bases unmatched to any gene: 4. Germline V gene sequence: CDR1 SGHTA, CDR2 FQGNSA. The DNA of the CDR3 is TGTGCCAGCAGCTTATCACTAGCGGGGGAGTACGAGCAGTACTTC. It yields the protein CASSLSLAGEYEQYF.

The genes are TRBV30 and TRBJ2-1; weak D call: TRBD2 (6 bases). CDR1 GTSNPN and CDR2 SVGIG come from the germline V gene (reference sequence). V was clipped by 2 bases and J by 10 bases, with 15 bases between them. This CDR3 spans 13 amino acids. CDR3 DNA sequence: TGTGCCTGGAGTCTAGAGGGCGGGAACGAGCAGTTCTTC. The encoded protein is CAWSLEGGNEQFF.

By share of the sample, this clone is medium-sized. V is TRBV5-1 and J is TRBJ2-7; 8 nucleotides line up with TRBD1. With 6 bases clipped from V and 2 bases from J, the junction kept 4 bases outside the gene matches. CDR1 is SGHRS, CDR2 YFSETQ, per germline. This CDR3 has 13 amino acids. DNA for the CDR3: TGCGCCAGCACCGGGACAGGTACCTACGAGCAGTACTTC. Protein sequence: CASTGTGTYEQYF. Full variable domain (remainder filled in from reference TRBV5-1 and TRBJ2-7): KAGVTQTPRYLIKTRGQQVTLSCSPISGHRSVSWYQQTPGQGLQFLFEYFSETQRNKGNFPGRFSGRQFSNSRSEMNVSTLELGDSALYLCASTGTGTYEQYFGPGTRLTVT.

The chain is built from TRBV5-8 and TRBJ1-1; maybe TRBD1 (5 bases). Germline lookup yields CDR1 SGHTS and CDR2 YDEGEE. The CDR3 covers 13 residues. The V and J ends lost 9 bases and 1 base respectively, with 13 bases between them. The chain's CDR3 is CATRGRGNTEAFF. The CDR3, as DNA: TGTGCCACGAGGGGTCGCGGGAACACTGAAGCTTTCTTT.

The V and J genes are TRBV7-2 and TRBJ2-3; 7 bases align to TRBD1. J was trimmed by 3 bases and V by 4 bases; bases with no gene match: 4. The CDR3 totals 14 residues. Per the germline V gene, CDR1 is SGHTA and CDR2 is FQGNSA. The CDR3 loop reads CASSSDRVTDTQYF. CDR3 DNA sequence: TGTGCCAGCAGCTCCGACAGGGTTACAGATACGCAGTATTTT.

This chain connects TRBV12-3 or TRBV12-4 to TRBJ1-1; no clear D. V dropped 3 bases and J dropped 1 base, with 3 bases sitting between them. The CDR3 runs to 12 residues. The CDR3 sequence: CASSLGNTEAFF. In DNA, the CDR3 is TGTGCCAGCAGTTTGGGGAACACTGAAGCTTTCTTT.

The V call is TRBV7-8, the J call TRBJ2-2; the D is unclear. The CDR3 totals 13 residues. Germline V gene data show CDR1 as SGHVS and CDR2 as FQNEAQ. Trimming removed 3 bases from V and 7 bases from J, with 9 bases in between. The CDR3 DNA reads TGTGCCAGCAGCTTTAGACGGATCGGGGAGCTGTTTTTT. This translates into CASSFRRIGELFF.

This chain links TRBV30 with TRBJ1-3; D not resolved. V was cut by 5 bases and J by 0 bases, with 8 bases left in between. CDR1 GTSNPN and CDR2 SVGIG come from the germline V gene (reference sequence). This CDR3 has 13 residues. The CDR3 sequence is CAWDTSSGNTIYF. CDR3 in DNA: TGTGCCTGGGATACTAGCTCTGGAAACACCATATATTTT.

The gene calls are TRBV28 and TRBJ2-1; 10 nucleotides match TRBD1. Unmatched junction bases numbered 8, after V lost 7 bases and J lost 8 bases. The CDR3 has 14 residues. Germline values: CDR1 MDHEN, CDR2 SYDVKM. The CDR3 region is CASTSRDRGYEQFF. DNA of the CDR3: TGTGCCAGCACCTCTCGGGACAGGGGTTATGAGCAGTTCTTC.

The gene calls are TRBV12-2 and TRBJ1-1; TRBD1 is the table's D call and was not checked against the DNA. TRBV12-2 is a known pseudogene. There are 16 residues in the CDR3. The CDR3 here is CASRAIFVRAQGEAFF. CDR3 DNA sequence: TGTGCAAGTCGCGCTATTTTTGTCCGGGCGCAGGGTGAAGCTTTCTTT.

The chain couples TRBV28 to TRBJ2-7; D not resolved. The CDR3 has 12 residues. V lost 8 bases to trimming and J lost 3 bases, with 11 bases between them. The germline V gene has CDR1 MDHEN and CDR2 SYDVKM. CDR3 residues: CASGRRRYEQYF. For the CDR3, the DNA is TGTGCCAGCGGGCGTCGTCGCTACGAGCAGTACTTC. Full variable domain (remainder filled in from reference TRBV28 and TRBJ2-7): DVKVTQSSRYLVKRTGEKVFLECVQDMDHENMFWYRQDPGLGLRLIYFSYDVKMKEKGDIPEGYSVSREKKERFSLILESASTNQTSMYLCASGRRRYEQYFGPGTRLTVT.